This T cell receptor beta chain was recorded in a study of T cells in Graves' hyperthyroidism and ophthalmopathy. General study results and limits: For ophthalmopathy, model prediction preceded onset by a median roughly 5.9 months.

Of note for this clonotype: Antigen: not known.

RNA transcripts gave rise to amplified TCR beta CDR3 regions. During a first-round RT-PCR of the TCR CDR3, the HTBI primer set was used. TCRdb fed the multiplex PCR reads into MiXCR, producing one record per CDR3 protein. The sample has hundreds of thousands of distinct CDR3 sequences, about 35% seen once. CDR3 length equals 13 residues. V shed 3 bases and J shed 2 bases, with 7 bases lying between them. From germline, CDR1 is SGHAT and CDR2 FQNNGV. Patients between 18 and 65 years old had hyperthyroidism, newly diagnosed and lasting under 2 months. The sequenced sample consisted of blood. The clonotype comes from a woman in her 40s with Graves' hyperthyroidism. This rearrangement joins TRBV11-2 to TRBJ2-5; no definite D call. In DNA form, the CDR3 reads TGTGCCAGCAGCTTCAATGCTCAAGAGACCCAGTACTTC. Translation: CASSFNAQETQYF. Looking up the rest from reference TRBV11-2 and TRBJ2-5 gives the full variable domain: EAGVAQSPRYKIIEKRQSVAFWCNPISGHATLYWYQQILGQGPKLLIQFQNNGVVDDSQLPKDRFSAERLKGVDSTLKIQPAKLEDSAVYLCASSFNAQETQYFGPGTRLLVL.